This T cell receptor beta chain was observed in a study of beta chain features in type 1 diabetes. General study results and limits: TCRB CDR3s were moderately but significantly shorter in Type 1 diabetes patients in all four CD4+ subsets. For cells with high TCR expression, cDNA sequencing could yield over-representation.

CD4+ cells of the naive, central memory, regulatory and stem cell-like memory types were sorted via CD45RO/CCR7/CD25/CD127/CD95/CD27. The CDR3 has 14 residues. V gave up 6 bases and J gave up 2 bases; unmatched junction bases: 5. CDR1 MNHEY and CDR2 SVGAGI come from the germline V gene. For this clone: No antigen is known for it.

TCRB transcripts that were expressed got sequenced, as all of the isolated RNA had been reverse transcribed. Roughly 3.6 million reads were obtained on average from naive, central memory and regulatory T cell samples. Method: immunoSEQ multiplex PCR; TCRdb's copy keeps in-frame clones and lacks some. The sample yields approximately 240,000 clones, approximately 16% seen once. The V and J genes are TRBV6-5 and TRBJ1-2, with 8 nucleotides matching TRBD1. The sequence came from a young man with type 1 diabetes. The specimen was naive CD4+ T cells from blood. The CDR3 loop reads CASRATGANYGYTF. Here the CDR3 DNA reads TGTGCCAGCAGGGCGACAGGGGCGAACTATGGCTACACCTTC.